These 27 T cell receptor beta chains came from one sample sequenced in a study of shared clonotypes between healthy human individuals. The method was immunoSEQ multiplex PCR; TCRdb's version includes in-frame clones alone and lacks a portion of them. Here the sample spans about 600,000 clones, roughly 97% being singletons. The sequencing sample was made of naive CD4+ T cells sorted from blood. Subset here: CD45RA+ positively selected. The source is a woman aged 25 to 45 in good health.

CDR3 amino acids: CASSLTGPETQYF. The CDR3 nucleotides are TGCGCCAGCAGCCTGACAGGGCCAGAGACCCAGTACTTC. The V gene is TRBV10-2, the J gene TRBJ2-5; 7 positions match TRBD1. Germline-derived CDR1 and CDR2 are WSHSY and SAAADI. The CDR3 runs 13 residues. V dropped 6 bases and J dropped 4; count of bases not matched to a gene: 5.

The CDR3 region has the DNA TGTGCCAGCAGCCCTCCCCTCAGCGGGAGTGCCTTCATCTACAATGAGCAGTTCTTC. Its protein product is CASSPPLSGSAFIYNEQFF. V usage is TRBV27 and J usage is TRBJ2-1; 8 bases align to TRBD2. V lost 6 bases to trimming and J lost 3 bases; unmatched junction nucleotides: 19. There are 19 residues in the CDR3. Per the germline V gene, CDR1 is MNHEY and CDR2 is SMNVEV (reference sequence).

The J gene is TRBJ2-4, the V gene TRBV5-1; D unresolved. The CDR3 runs to 15 residues. The V end lost 4 bases, the J end lost 0 bases, and 11 bases lay between the germline ends. Germline V gene sequence: CDR1 SGHRS, CDR2 YFSETQ. This CDR3 is CASSADLLAKNIQYF. The CDR3 DNA reads TGCGCCAGCAGCGCCGACCTATTAGCCAAAAACATTCAGTACTTC. Complete variable domain (other parts from reference TRBV5-1 and TRBJ2-4): KAGVTQTPRYLIKTRGQQVTLSCSPISGHRSVSWYQQTPGQGLQFLFEYFSETQRNKGNFPGRFSGRQFSNSRSEMNVSTLELGDSALYLCASSADLLAKNIQYFGAGTRLSVL.

The chain joins TRBV4-1 to TRBJ2-2; the D is unclear. Trimming removed 4 bases from V and 2 bases from J, with 5 bases in between. Germline V gene data show CDR1 as MGHRA and CDR2 as YSYEKL. CDR3 length: 13 residues. The CDR3 protein is CASSPPNTGELFF. The CDR3 DNA sequence: TGCGCCAGCAGCCCACCCAACACCGGGGAGCTGTTTTTT.

The V and J genes are TRBV5-1 and TRBJ2-3, with TRBD1 matching 7 bases. Trimming took 1 base from V and 6 from J; bases not matched to a gene: 8. Germline loops: CDR1 SGHRS, CDR2 YFSETQ. CDR3 length: 15 amino acids. The CDR3, as DNA: TGCGCCAGCAGCTTGAGCCAGGGGGTAACGGATACGCAGTATTTT. Its translation is CASSLSQGVTDTQYF.

The J gene is TRBJ2-3, the V gene TRBV10-1; tentatively, D is TRBD2 (6 bases). The germline V and J ends were trimmed by 10 bases and 5 bases, with 19 bases remaining between them. CDR1 and CDR2 (germline): WNHNN, SYGVQD (reference sequence). The length of the CDR3 is 14 residues. The CDR3 coding sequence is TGCGCCACCGGGATCGGCGGGACGGGAGATACGCAGTATTTT. Translated, it gives CATGIGGTGDTQYF.

Notes on this clone: The same CDR3 is also encoded by other DNA sequences in this sample. V usage is TRBV5-1 and J usage is TRBJ2-3, with TRBD2 identical over 14 bases. J was trimmed by 2 bases and V by 4 bases; bases with no gene match: 3. This CDR3 is 16 amino acids long. CDR1 SGHRS and CDR2 YFSETQ come from the germline V gene. Here the CDR3 reads CASSPGLAGDTDTQYF. In nucleotides, the CDR3 is TGCGCCAGCAGCCCGGGACTAGCGGGGGACACAGATACGCAGTATTTT. The entire variable domain, with the rest obtained from reference TRBV5-1 and TRBJ2-3, is as follows: KAGVTQTPRYLIKTRGQQVTLSCSPISGHRSVSWYQQTPGQGLQFLFEYFSETQRNKGNFPGRFSGRQFSNSRSEMNVSTLELGDSALYLCASSPGLAGDTDTQYFGPGTRLTVL.

The J gene is TRBJ1-1, the V gene TRBV7-9, with unresolved D. V was shortened by 6 bases and J by 2 bases, with 10 bases between the two germline ends. CDR1 is SEHNR and CDR2 is FQNEAQ in the germline V gene (reference sequence). CDR3 length equals 13 residues. The CDR3 coding sequence is TGTGCCAGCAGTTCGAGGGCAAACACTGAAGCTTTCTTT. This gives the protein CASSSRANTEAFF.

The J gene is TRBJ1-2, the V gene TRBV21-1; the table names TRBD1, a call not compared with the DNA. TRBV21-1 is a pseudogene segment. The CDR3 is 16 residues long. The CDR3 loop is CASSKAVNRGAYGYTF. For the CDR3, the DNA is TGTGCCAGCAGCAAAGCGGTGAACAGGGGCGCCTATGGCTACACCTTC.

The chain recombines TRBV4-1 with TRBJ1-5; D call uncertain. V shed 1 base and J shed 3 bases, with 7 bases lying between them. The V gene's germline CDR1 is MGHRA and CDR2 YSYEKL. The CDR3 covers 14 residues. The CDR3 is CASSQAQVNQPQHF. In nucleotides, the CDR3 is TGCGCCAGCAGCCAAGCCCAGGTCAATCAGCCCCAGCATTTT.

J is TRBJ2-1 and V is TRBV28; possibly TRBD1 or TRBD2 for D (5 bases each). CDR1 and CDR2 from the germline V gene are MDHEN and SYDVKM. Trimming removed 8 bases at V and 4 bases at J, with 18 bases between. CDR3 length: 15 amino acids. For the CDR3, the DNA is TGTGCCAGCGGAAGCTCCGGGGCCAGGTACAATGAGCAGTTCTTC. Its translation: CASGSSGARYNEQFF.

This sequence joins TRBV27 and TRBJ2-7; D gene uncertain. The CDR3 contains 14 residues. Trimming stripped 4 bases from V and 0 bases from J, with 10 bases between. CDR1 and CDR2 (germline): MNHEY, SMNVEV (reference sequence). For the CDR3, the DNA is TGTGCCAGCAGTTCTCCGAGCCGCTCCTACGAGCAGTACTTC. This translates into CASSSPSRSYEQYF.

The chain is built from TRBV28 and TRBJ1-1, with TRBD1 as a possible D gene (5 bases). V was trimmed by 6 bases and J by 0 bases, leaving 8 bases between them. CDR1 is MDHEN, CDR2 SYDVKM, per germline. The CDR3 has 13 amino acids. CDR3 in amino acids: CASRRQLNTEAFF. CDR3 DNA sequence: TGTGCCAGCAGGCGACAGTTGAACACTGAAGCTTTCTTT. Looking up the rest from reference TRBV28 and TRBJ1-1 gives the full variable domain: DVKVTQSSRYLVKRTGEKVFLECVQDMDHENMFWYRQDPGLGLRLIYFSYDVKMKEKGDIPEGYSVSREKKERFSLILESASTNQTSMYLCASRRQLNTEAFFGQGTRLTVV.

The chain links TRBV4-1 to TRBJ1-3; the D gene is possibly TRBD1 (5 bases). The CDR3 is made up of 15 amino acids. Germline assignment: CDR1 MGHRA and CDR2 YSYEKL. The V and J ends lost 1 base and 4 bases respectively, with 11 bases between them. The CDR3 here is CASSQGWDLGNTIYF. CDR3 DNA sequence: TGCGCCAGCAGCCAAGGATGGGACCTCGGAAACACCATATATTTT.

The sample holds one count of this clone. The chain links TRBV5-3 to TRBJ2-5; D not resolved. TRBV5-3 is labeled an ORF, and its function is uncertain. V lost 6 bases, J lost 5 bases, and 14 bases lay in between. This CDR3 is built from 13 residues. The DNA for the CDR3 is TGTGCCAGAAAAACGTCAGCCGCGGAGACCCAGTACTTC. It yields the protein CARKTSAAETQYF.

The chain is built from TRBV5-1 and TRBJ2-7; 8 nucleotides line up with TRBD1. In germline, CDR1 is SGHRS, CDR2 YFSETQ. The CDR3 runs to 17 residues. V shed 10 bases, J shed 3 bases, and the junction held 21 bases outside the gene matches. CDR3: CASRGLSPFSILYEQYF. CDR3 DNA sequence: TGCGCCTCCAGGGGGCTAAGCCCTTTCAGCATACTCTACGAGCAGTACTTC.

This chain links TRBV6-1 with TRBJ1-2; D is unclear. The ends were cut back, 3 bases at V and 6 bases at J, with 14 bases in the middle. The CDR3 runs to 14 residues. CDR1 is MNHNS, CDR2 SASEGT, per germline. CDR3 residues: CASSDNVGVDGYTF. CDR3 nucleotide sequence: TGTGCCAGCAGTGATAACGTCGGGGTAGATGGCTACACCTTC.

This chain joins TRBV2 and TRBJ2-3, with 10 bases identical to TRBD1. Per germline, CDR1 SNHLY and CDR2 FYNNEI. The V and J ends lost 6 bases and 0 bases, in that order; junction bases with no gene match: 6. This CDR3 region has 16 residues. The CDR3 DNA is TGTGCCAGCAGCAACGGGACAGGGGCGAGCACAGATACGCAGTATTTT. Protein product: CASSNGTGASTDTQYF.

Details on this clone: The sample has other DNA sequences that encode this CDR3 too. The CDR3, as DNA: TGTGCCAGCAGTTTATCGCCTGGGCCCTACGAGCAGTACTTC. This codes for CASSLSPGPYEQYF. The V and J genes are TRBV27 and TRBJ2-7; D gene unclear. The CDR3 totals 14 residues. Germline V gene sequence: CDR1 MNHEY, CDR2 SMNVEV (reference sequence). The V end lost 0 bases, the J end lost 2 bases, and 8 bases lay between the germline ends.

The chain is built from TRBV6-5 and TRBJ2-7; TRBD1 agrees at 8 bases. The CDR3 totals 14 residues. V gave up 6 bases and J gave up 4 bases; unmatched junction bases: 8. CDR1 is MNHEY and CDR2 is SVGAGI in the germline V gene. CDR3 residues: CASRKDRVGYEQYF. In nucleotides, the CDR3 is TGTGCCAGCAGAAAGGACAGGGTCGGGTACGAGCAGTACTTC.

The V call is TRBV2, the J call TRBJ1-5; 7 bases are a match to TRBD1. J gave up 0 bases and V 5 bases, and 10 bases lay outside the gene matches. From germline, CDR1 is SNHLY and CDR2 FYNNEI. The CDR3 has 17 amino acids. The CDR3 nucleotides are TGTGCCAGCAGTTTAAAAGGGGGCGGATATAGCAATCAGCCCCAGCATTTT. Residues: CASSLKGGGYSNQPQHF.

The V call is TRBV19, the J call TRBJ2-7, with 9 nucleotides matching TRBD2. V was pared by 9 bases and J by 5 bases, with 20 bases of the junction left unmatched. This CDR3 is 17 amino acids long. From germline, CDR1 is LNHDA and CDR2 SQIVND (reference sequence). The CDR3 here is CASTGASGTGAEDEQYF. The CDR3 coding sequence is TGTGCCAGCACAGGTGCTAGCGGGACCGGTGCGGAGGACGAGCAGTACTTC.

V is TRBV28 and J is TRBJ1-4, with 7 bases fitting TRBD1. The germline V gene has CDR1 MDHEN and CDR2 SYDVKM. The CDR3 sequence is 14 residues long. J was trimmed by 5 bases and V by 6 bases; bases with no gene match: 6. The CDR3 nucleotides are TGTGCCAGCAGCTCGCGAGGGGGCAATGAAAAACTGTTTTTT. This gives the protein CASSSRGGNEKLFF.

Remarks on this clone: Other DNA sequences within the sample encode an identical CDR3. The rearrangement uses TRBV18 and TRBJ2-1, with TRBD2 identical over 13 bases. Unmatched junction bases numbered 4, after V lost 3 bases and J lost 8 bases. Germline CDR1 and CDR2: KGHSH and LQKENI. The CDR3 is 15 amino acids. The CDR3 coding sequence is TGTGCCAGCTCACCCGGACTAGCGGGAGACGATGAGCAGTTCTTC. Residues: CASSPGLAGDDEQFF.

This clone was observed a single time. The chain is built from TRBV18 and TRBJ1-5; weak D call: TRBD1 (6 bases). Trimming cost V 4 bases and J 3 bases, with 16 bases left between them. The CDR3 is 16 residues long. Germline loops: CDR1 KGHSH, CDR2 LQKENI. In DNA, the CDR3 is TGTGCCAGCTCACTCGATACCGGGACAAACAATCAGCCCCAGCATTTT. It codes for CASSLDTGTNNQPQHF.

Worth noting for this clone: Distinct nucleotide sequences in the sample also encode this CDR3. The chain couples TRBV5-1 to TRBJ1-5; TRBD1 is a possible D gene (6 bases). Deletions cut 4 bases from V and 4 bases from J, with 15 bases between. The CDR3 has 15 residues. Germline lookup yields CDR1 SGHRS and CDR2 YFSETQ. The CDR3 DNA reads TGCGCCAGCAGCCTGGGGGGGCAGGGAAATCAGCCCCAGCATTTT. Protein sequence: CASSLGGQGNQPQHF. Looking up the rest from reference TRBV5-1 and TRBJ1-5 gives the full variable domain: KAGVTQTPRYLIKTRGQQVTLSCSPISGHRSVSWYQQTPGQGLQFLFEYFSETQRNKGNFPGRFSGRQFSNSRSEMNVSTLELGDSALYLCASSLGGQGNQPQHFGDGTRLSIL.

The V and J genes are TRBV5-6 and TRBJ1-3, with D uncertain. The germline V and J ends were trimmed by 4 bases and 4 bases, with 12 bases remaining between them. Germline CDR1 reads SGHDT; CDR2 reads YYEEEE. CDR3 length equals 14 residues. CDR3 bases: TGTGCCAGCAGCCTGGAGCAGATGGGAAACACCATATATTTT. This translates into CASSLEQMGNTIYF.